This entry is about one T cell receptor (beta chain). This entry belongs to a study of low-dose radiotherapy and immunotherapy resistance in tumors. Time point given: before trial treatment. Each eligible patient had an advanced solid tumor, and these tumors lacked tumor-infiltrating lymphocytes. TRAV- and TRBV-specific primers were used for first-strand cDNA, which covered alpha and beta chains. With a constant-region primer and a V-primer adapter, TCRs were subjected to approximately 21 PCR cycles of amplification. TCRdb processed the reads anew with MiXCR; each CDR3 protein has one entry. The repertoire consists of around 79,000 distinct CDR3 sequences, with about 20% occurring once and the leading ten covering 5% to 7%. The source is a male donor with prostate cancer. The sample was PBMCs, taken before treatment.

This CDR3 reads CASSPPVRTDTQYF. The CDR3 DNA is TGTGCCAGCTCACCACCGGTTCGTACAGATACGCAGTATTTT. The chain recombines TRBV18 with TRBJ2-3; no firm D call. V shed 0 bases and J shed 3 bases, with 7 bases lying between them. This CDR3 has 14 amino acids. The V gene's germline CDR1 is KGHSH and CDR2 LQKENI.